The clone carrying this TCR beta chain appeared once. The germline V gene encodes CDR1 LGHNA and CDR2 YNFKEQ. The V and J ends lost 4 bases and 6 bases respectively, with 22 bases between them. The CDR3 totals 16 residues. This sample was included in a study of blood T cell repertoires in COVID-19. In the source study's methods: Nucleated cell number was recorded as an estimate derived from reference gene primer amplification. Libraries were prepared by immunoSEQ multiplex PCR; TCRdb keeps only in-frame clonotypes and omits some of them. V and J calls and clone size are those listed in that table; D and trimming were worked out from the DNA. The data show fewer than 250,000 clones, 84% seen once.

This receptor was obtained from a man aged 30-40 years with active or convalescent COVID-19. Specimen: peripheral blood. This chain connects TRBV4-2 to TRBJ2-7; possible D gene TRBD2, 6 bases. CDR3 sequence: CASSLASGWEEGEQYF. As DNA, the CDR3 is TGTGCCAGCAGCCTAGCGTCAGGGTGGGAGGAGGGCGAGCAGTACTTC.